This T cell receptor (beta chain) was found in a study of tumor-infiltrating lymphocytes in primary liver carcinoma. Study details: Resecting the tumor surgically was how the patients' primary liver carcinoma was treated. Patients included men and women of 30 to 69 years. The study's findings and limits: The overlap of tumor-adjacent and tumor-blood pairs was smaller than that of tumor region pairs. A significantly higher top-250-clone fraction was recorded for tumors than for blood (p = 0.039).

Alongside blood RNA obtained from unsorted whole blood, germline DNA was also extracted. Germline V gives CDR1 MGHRA, CDR2 YSYEKL. J was trimmed by 5 bases and V by 0 bases; bases with no gene match: 9. The CDR3 length is 17 residues. As concerns this clonotype: The target antigen is unknown. A much larger clone differs from this one at a single base, so this may be a read error.

From 400 to 500 ng total RNA, TCR beta cDNA was generated with a primer in the constant region. A slightly modified ARM-PCR protocol with three nested multiplex PCR rounds produced these TCR beta libraries. The opening two PCR rounds, around 10 cycles each, paired TRBV1-TRBV30 forward primers with a C-beta reverse primer. Via MiXCR, TCRdb re-called the multiplex PCR reads, giving one row per CDR3 protein. This sample has approximately 300,000 distinct CDR3 sequences, with 50% to 70% found just once. This clonotype originated in a middle-aged man with primary liver carcinoma and hepatitis B virus infection. Input material: peripheral blood. This rearrangement joins TRBV4-1 to TRBJ2-1; 8 bases map to TRBD2. The CDR3 DNA follows: TGCGCCAGCAGCCAAGACCCGGCCTGGACTAGCAACAATGAGCAGTTCTTC. It yields the protein CASSQDPAWTSNNEQFF.